The following is a T cell receptor beta chain sequence with its context. The data were taken from a study of blood T cell repertoires in COVID-19. Study as a whole: Collection of acute and convalescent COVID-19 samples took place in the United States, Italy and Spain. The analysed material was cDNA or gDNA that came from T cells, B-cell-depleted T cells, or PBMCs.

Profiled with immunoSEQ multiplex PCR; TCRdb holds only in-frame clones, not every one. The sample includes about 110,000 clones, around four fifths seen only once; the top ten take under 0.85%. The CDR3 length is 16 residues. Germline CDR1 is SGHNT and CDR2 is YYREEE (reference sequence). J was trimmed by 2 bases and V by 4 bases; bases with no gene match: 11. The rearrangement joins TRBV5-4 to TRBJ2-5; 7 bases fit TRBD2. The TCR sequence derives from a woman in her 70s with acute or convalescent COVID-19. Sequencing was carried out using peripheral blood. For the CDR3, the DNA is TGTGCCAGCAGCCCTCTTGGAGGGAGGGTGCAAGAGACCCAGTACTTC. Its translation is CASSPLGGRVQETQYF.